This TCR beta chain comes out of a study of CD8+CD57+ T cells in acquired aplastic anemia. Study findings and constraints: In CD8+ cells, Simpson's diversity showed no significant difference between patients and controls. Patients and controls shared nearly 30 CD8+ CDR3 sequences, highly expressed in patients.

The CDR3 has 14 residues. In germline, CDR1 is SGHRS, CDR2 YFSETQ. The V segment lost 4 bases and the J segment 6 bases; nucleotides outside the gene matches: 3. Points on this clonotype: Antigen: not known.

Patients selected for sequencing had displayed CD8+CD57+ cell expansion by flow cytometry. TCR beta VDJ combinations and CDR3 sequences were profiled from genomic DNA. TCRdb passed the reads through MiXCR, listing each CDR3 protein once. The sample lists some 150,000 distinct CDR3 sequences; around 75% were seen once. V is TRBV5-1 and J is TRBJ1-4; 10 bases line up with TRBD1. This receptor was obtained from a human donor with aplastic anemia. What was sequenced was sorted CD4+, CD8+, or CD8+CD57+ T cells (not recorded which) from PBMCs. The CDR3 DNA sequence: TGCGCCAGCAGCAAGGGACAGGGGTATGAAAAACTGTTTTTT. It yields the protein CASSKGQGYEKLFF.